These T cell receptor beta chains were read from a single sample in a study of cytomegalovirus exposure and HLA in healthy donors. Assay used: immunoSEQ multiplex PCR; TCRdb lists only in-frame clones, some missing. The profile shows 50,000 to 70,000 clones, roughly 77% of them singletons. The material sequenced was PBMCs. All receptors derive from a female donor in good health and CMV-seronegative. CDR3s include the opening cysteine and the closing phenylalanine or tryptophan. The D gene is left open where the match is weak. Part of the rows lack a size; the others show once, few, many or a class for expanded clones.

V gene	clone size	J gene	D gene	CDR3 DNA	CDR3 protein
TRBV19	.	TRBJ2-5	TRBD1	TGTGCCAGTAGGACGACAGGGGAAGAGACCCAGTACTTC	CASRTTGEETQYF
TRBV7-9	once	TRBJ2-1	TRBD2	TGTGCCAGCAGCTTAGCTAGCGGGATTTCCTACAATGAGCAGTTCTTC	CASSLASGISYNEQFF
TRBV7-9	.	TRBJ1-1	.	TGTGCCAGCAGCCCCGGGGGGGCCACTGAAGCTTTCTTT	CASSPGGATEAFF
TRBV6-4	.	TRBJ2-2	.	TGTGCCAGCAGTGTTAGCGGAATAAACACCGGGGAGCTGTTTTTT	CASSVSGINTGELFF
TRBV11-2	.	TRBJ2-5	.	TGTGCCAGCAGCTTAGACCCAGCGGGTGGCCCAGAGACCCAGTACTTC	CASSLDPAGGPETQYF
TRBV6-1	.	TRBJ2-5	.	TGTGCCAGCAGTGAAGTGGTGGGGAGGGGGATACAAGAGACCCAGTACTTC	CASSEVVGRGIQETQYF
TRBV28	.	TRBJ1-4	TRBD1	TGTGCCAGCAGTTTACCCGGACAGGGTCCTAATGAAAAACTGTTTTTT	CASSLPGQGPNEKLFF
TRBV4-1	.	TRBJ1-3	TRBD1	TGCGCCAGCAGCCAGACAGGGACCTCTGGAAACACCATATATTTT	CASSQTGTSGNTIYF
TRBV6-9	.	TRBJ2-3	TRBD1	TGTGCCAGCAGTTACCAACAGGGGGGCCACGTAGATACGCAGTATTTT	CASSYQQGGHVDTQYF
TRBV15	few	TRBJ2-7	TRBD2	TGTGCCACCAGCAGAGATAGGATAGAACTAGCGGGAGAAGGCTACGAGCAGTACTTC	CATSRDRIELAGEGYEQYF
TRBV27	once	TRBJ2-5	.	TGTGCCAGCAGTTCCCGTTACAGGAACCAAGAGACCCAGTACTTC	CASSSRYRNQETQYF
TRBV9	few	TRBJ2-7	TRBD1	TGTGCCAGCAGCGTAGGGGACAGGGGAGGGGAGCAGTACTTC	CASSVGDRGGEQYF
TRBV28	.	TRBJ2-7	.	TGTGCCAGCAGTTCCAGGTACTACGAGCAGTACTTC	CASSSRYYEQYF
TRBV15	.	TRBJ1-5	.	TGTGCCACCAGCAGAGATAAGGGGTTCAATCAGCCCCAGCATTTT	CATSRDKGFNQPQHF
TRBV6-5	.	TRBJ2-7	.	TGTGCCAGCAGTTACGACCGCTTTCAGGACTCCTACGAGCAGTACTTC	CASSYDRFQDSYEQYF
TRBV30	.	TRBJ2-7	.	TGTGCCTGGAGTACCAGGGAACTCTCCTACGAGCAGTACTTC	CAWSTRELSYEQYF
TRBV5-6	.	TRBJ2-1	TRBD2	TGTGCCAGCAGCAAAGGACTAGCGGGAGTTTCGGATGAGCAGTTCTTC	CASSKGLAGVSDEQFF
TRBV28	.	TRBJ2-7	TRBD2	TGTGCCAGCAGTTCTAGCGGGGGGGCCCACGAGCAGTACTTC	CASSSSGGAHEQYF
TRBV28	.	TRBJ2-1	TRBD1	TGTGCCAGCAGTTCACCCCGGGACAGGGGCGCGGATGAGCAGTTCTTC	CASSSPRDRGADEQFF
TRBV28	.	TRBJ1-6	.	TGTGCCAGCAGTTTATCTAGAAGCTCCTATAATTCACCCCTCCACTTT	CASSLSRSSYNSPLHF
TRBV13	.	TRBJ2-1	.	TGTGCCAGCAGCTCCAGGACCTACAATGAGCAGTTCTTC	CASSSRTYNEQFF
TRBV27	.	TRBJ1-4	TRBD1	TGTGCCAGCAGTTCCCGGACAGGGGGCGGTTATGAAAAACTGTTTTTT	CASSSRTGGGYEKLFF
TRBV6-1	few	TRBJ1-5	.	TGTGCCAGCAGTGAACAAACCGAGGGATCCCAGCCCCAGCATTTT	CASSEQTEGSQPQHF
TRBV2	.	TRBJ2-6	.	TGTGCCAGCAGTGAGAGTGTTTGGGCCAACGTCCTGACTTTC	CASSESVWANVLTF
TRBV28	.	TRBJ1-2	TRBD1	TGTGCCATAGGACAGGGGACCTATGGCTACACCTTC	CAIGQGTYGYTF
TRBV7-2	.	TRBJ2-5	.	TGTGCCAGCAGCTTAGACAGGGATGAGACCCAGTACTTC	CASSLDRDETQYF
TRBV28	.	TRBJ2-7	.	TGTGCCAGTCACACGGGAGCCTACGAGCAGTACTTC	CASHTGAYEQYF
TRBV9	.	TRBJ2-1	TRBD2	TGTGCCAGCAGCGTCACTAGCGAGTCCTACAATGAGCAGTTCTTC	CASSVTSESYNEQFF
TRBV6-1	few	TRBJ1-5	.	TGTGCCAGCAGTGAAGGCGCAGGGTGGGTCGGCAATCAGCCCCAGCATTTT	CASSEGAGWVGNQPQHF
TRBV6-5	.	TRBJ2-1	.	TGTGCCAGCAGTTGGGGCAGGGATGCATACAATGAGCAGTTCTTC	CASSWGRDAYNEQFF
TRBV27	.	TRBJ2-2	.	TGTGCCAGCAGTACGGACTTGAACACCGGGGAGCTGTTTTTT	CASSTDLNTGELFF
TRBV11-2	.	TRBJ2-4	.	TGTGCCAGCAGCGAGCAGGGGTACAAAAACATTCAGTACTTC	CASSEQGYKNIQYF
TRBV27	.	TRBJ1-4	.	TGTGCCAGCAGTTTAAGGGCAGGGTTCGCTAATGAAAAACTGTTTTTT	CASSLRAGFANEKLFF
TRBV19	.	TRBJ1-5	.	TGTGCCAGTAGTCCGCCGGGGGGGGGCAATCAGCCCCAGCATTTT	CASSPPGGGNQPQHF
TRBV11-2	.	TRBJ1-1	.	TGTGCCAGCAGCTTAGTAGTGACAGTGAACACTGAAGCTTTCTTT	CASSLVVTVNTEAFF
TRBV7-3	.	TRBJ2-1	.	TGTGCCAGCAGCCTCACCTCTGAGGGAGCCACCTACAATGAGCAGTTCTTC	CASSLTSEGATYNEQFF
TRBV6-6	.	TRBJ1-5	.	TGTGCCAGCAGTTCCAATGGCCCGCAGCATTTT	CASSSNGPQHF
TRBV29-1	.	TRBJ2-4	.	TGCAGCGTTGAGGACAAGACCAAAAACATTCAGTACTTC	CSVEDKTKNIQYF
TRBV5-1	.	TRBJ1-6	.	TGCGCCACCGTTTCTACGGACAGCTCTAATTCACCCCTCCACTTT	CATVSTDSSNSPLHF
TRBV13	.	TRBJ2-1	TRBD2	TGTGCCAGCAGCTTCCCCGACGGCGGGAGGTCCTACAATGAGCAGTTCTTC	CASSFPDGGRSYNEQFF
TRBV7-3	.	TRBJ2-2	.	TGTGCCAGCAGCTTAAAGTCAGGTGGCACCGGGGAGCTGTTTTTT	CASSLKSGGTGELFF
TRBV18	.	TRBJ1-2	TRBD1	TGTGCCAGCTCACCCGGGACAGGGAGAGGCTACACCTTC	CASSPGTGRGYTF
TRBV2	.	TRBJ2-7	TRBD1	TGTGCCAGCAGTCCGGGACAGCCCTACGAGCAGTACTTC	CASSPGQPYEQYF
TRBV6-6	.	TRBJ1-2	.	TGTGCCAGCAGTAAACGTGAGAAAAACTATGGCTACACCTTC	CASSKREKNYGYTF
TRBV5-1	.	TRBJ1-1	.	TGCGCCAGCAGCTTCTCGGAGGGCACTGAAGCTTTCTTT	CASSFSEGTEAFF
TRBV30	.	TRBJ1-2	TRBD1	TGTGCCTGGAGGTCGGGGACAGGGGAACTAGGCAACTATGGCTACACCTTC	CAWRSGTGELGNYGYTF
TRBV5-1	.	TRBJ2-3	TRBD1	TGCGCCAGCAGCTTGACAGGGGGCCGCGGAGATACGCAGTATTTT	CASSLTGGRGDTQYF
TRBV11-2	few	TRBJ2-7	.	TGTGCCAGCAGCTTACTCCTCCTCGAGCAGTACTTC	CASSLLLLEQYF
TRBV5-1	.	TRBJ2-7	.	TGCGCCAGCAGATCGCCGGAGAGCTACGAGCAGTACTTC	CASRSPESYEQYF
TRBV5-1	.	TRBJ2-3	TRBD2	TGCGCCAGCAGCTCAAGCGGGAGGGCAGTGACAGATACGCAGTATTTT	CASSSSGRAVTDTQYF
TRBV7-9	.	TRBJ2-7	TRBD2	TGTGCCAGCAGCTTAGGTACGGGAGGGGGAGGCTACGAGCAGTACTTC	CASSLGTGGGGYEQYF
TRBV30	.	TRBJ1-1	.	TGTGCCTGGACCGGTCTCGGGGGGTTTTGGGGGAGCACTGAAGCTTTCTTT	CAWTGLGGFWGSTEAFF
TRBV28	.	TRBJ2-7	TRBD1	TGTGCCAGCAGTCCGGGGACAGGGAAGGGCTACGAGCAGTACTTC	CASSPGTGKGYEQYF
TRBV25-1	few	TRBJ2-7	TRBD1	TGTGCCAGCAGTGGGACGGGACAGGGGAATCTAGGGCTCTACGAGCAGTACTTC	CASSGTGQGNLGLYEQYF